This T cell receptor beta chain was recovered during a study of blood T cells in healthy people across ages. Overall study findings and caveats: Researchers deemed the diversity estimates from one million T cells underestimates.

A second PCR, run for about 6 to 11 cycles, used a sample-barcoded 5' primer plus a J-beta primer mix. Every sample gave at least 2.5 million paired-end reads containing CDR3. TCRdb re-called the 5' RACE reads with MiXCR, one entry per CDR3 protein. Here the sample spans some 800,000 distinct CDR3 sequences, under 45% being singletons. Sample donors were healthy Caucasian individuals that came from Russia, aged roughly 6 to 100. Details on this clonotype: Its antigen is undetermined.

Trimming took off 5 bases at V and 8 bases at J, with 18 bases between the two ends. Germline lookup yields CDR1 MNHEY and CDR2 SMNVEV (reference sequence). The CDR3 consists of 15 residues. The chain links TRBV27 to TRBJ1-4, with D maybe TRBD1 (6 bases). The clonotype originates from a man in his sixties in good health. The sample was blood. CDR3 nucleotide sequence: TGTGCCAGCAGTCCCTACTGGGGGCCAGAGGAAAAACTGTTTTTT. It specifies CASSPYWGPEEKLFF. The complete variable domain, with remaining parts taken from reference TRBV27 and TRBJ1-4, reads EAQVTQNPRYLITVTGKKLTVTCSQNMNHEYMSWYRQDPGLGLRQIYYSMNVEVTDKGDVPEGYKVSRKEKRNFPLILESPSPNQTSLYFCASSPYWGPEEKLFFGSGTQLSVL.